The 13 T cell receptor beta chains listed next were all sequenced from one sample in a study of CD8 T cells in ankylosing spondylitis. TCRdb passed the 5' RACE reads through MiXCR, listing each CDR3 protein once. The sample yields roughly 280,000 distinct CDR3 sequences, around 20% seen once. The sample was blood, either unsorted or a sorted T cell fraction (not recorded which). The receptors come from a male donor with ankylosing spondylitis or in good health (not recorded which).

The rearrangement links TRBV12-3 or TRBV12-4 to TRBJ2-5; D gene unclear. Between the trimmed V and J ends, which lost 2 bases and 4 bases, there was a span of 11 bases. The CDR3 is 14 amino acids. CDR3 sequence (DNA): TGTGCCAGCAGTTTAAGGCAGGTTCGAGAGACCCAGTACTTC. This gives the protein CASSLRQVRETQYF.

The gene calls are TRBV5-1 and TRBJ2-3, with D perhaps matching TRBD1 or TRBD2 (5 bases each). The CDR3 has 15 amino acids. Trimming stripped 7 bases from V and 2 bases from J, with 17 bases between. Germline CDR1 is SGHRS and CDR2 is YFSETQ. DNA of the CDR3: TGCGCCAGCGGGCCGGGACGGGCAAACACAGATACGCAGTATTTT. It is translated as CASGPGRANTDTQYF.

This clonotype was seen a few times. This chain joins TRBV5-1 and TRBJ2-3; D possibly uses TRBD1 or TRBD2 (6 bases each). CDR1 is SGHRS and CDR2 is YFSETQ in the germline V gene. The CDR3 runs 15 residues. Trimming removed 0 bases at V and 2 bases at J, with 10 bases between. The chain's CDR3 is CASSLGGADTDTQYF. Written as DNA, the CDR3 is TGCGCCAGCAGCTTGGGGGGGGCTGACACAGATACGCAGTATTTT.

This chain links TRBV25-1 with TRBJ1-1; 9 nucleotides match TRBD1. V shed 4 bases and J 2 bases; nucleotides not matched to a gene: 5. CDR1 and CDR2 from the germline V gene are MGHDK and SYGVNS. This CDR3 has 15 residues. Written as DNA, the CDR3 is TGTGCCAGCAGTGGATCGGGACAGGGCAACACTGAAGCTTTCTTT. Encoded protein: CASSGSGQGNTEAFF.

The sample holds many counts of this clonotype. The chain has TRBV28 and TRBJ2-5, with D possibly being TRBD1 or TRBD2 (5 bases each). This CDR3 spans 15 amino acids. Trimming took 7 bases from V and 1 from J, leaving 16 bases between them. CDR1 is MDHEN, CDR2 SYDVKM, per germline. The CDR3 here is CASIRGLGLQETQYF. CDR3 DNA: TGTGCCAGCATCCGGGGCTTGGGCCTCCAAGAGACCCAGTACTTC.

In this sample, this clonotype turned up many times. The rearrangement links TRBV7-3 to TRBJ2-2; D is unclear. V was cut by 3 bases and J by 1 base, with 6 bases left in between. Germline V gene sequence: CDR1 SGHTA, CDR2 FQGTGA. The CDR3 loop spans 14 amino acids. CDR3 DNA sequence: TGTGCCAGCAGCTTCCGAGGGAACACCGGGGAGCTGTTTTTT. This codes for CASSFRGNTGELFF.

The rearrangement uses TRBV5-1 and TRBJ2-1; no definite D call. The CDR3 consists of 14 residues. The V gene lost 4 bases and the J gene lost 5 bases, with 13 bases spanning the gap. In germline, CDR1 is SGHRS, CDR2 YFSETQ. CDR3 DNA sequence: TGCGCCAGCAGCCCCCTCAGGCGAGACAATGAGCAGTTCTTC. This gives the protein CASSPLRRDNEQFF.

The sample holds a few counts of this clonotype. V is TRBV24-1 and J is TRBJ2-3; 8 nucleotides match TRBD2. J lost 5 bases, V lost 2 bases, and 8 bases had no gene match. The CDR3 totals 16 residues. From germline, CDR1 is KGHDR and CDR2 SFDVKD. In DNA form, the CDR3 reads TGTGCCACCAGTGATTACGGGGGGGGGCTGGAAGATACGCAGTATTTT. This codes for CATSDYGGGLEDTQYF.

The CDR3 here is CASSQEPTGQTEAFF. DNA of the CDR3: TGCGCCAGCAGCCAAGAGCCGACAGGGCAGACTGAAGCTTTCTTT. J is TRBJ1-1 and V is TRBV4-1; 7 nucleotides line up with TRBD1. J lost 5 bases, V lost 0 bases, and 6 bases had no gene match. Looked up from germline, CDR1 is MGHRA and CDR2 is YSYEKL. This CDR3 region has 15 residues.

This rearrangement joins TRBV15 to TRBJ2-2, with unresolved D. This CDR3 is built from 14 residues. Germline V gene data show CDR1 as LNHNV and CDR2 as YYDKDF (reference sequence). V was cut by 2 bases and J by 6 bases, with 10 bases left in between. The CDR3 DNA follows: TGTGCCACCAGCAGACCGCCCGCTGCCGGGGAGCTGTTTTTT. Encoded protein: CATSRPPAAGELFF.

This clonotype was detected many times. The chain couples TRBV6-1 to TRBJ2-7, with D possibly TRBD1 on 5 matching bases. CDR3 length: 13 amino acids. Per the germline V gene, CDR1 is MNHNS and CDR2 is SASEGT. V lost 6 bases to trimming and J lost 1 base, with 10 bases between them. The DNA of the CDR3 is TGTGCCAGCAGCCCCAGGGAATCCTACGAGCAGTACGTC. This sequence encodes CASSPRESYEQYV.

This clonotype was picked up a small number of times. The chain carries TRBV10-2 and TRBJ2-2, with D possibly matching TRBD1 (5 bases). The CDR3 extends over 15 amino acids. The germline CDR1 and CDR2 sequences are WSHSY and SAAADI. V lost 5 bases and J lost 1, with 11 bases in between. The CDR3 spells CASSPGSGNTGELFF. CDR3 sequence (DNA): TGCGCCAGCAGTCCAGGGTCGGGGAACACCGGGGAGCTGTTTTTT.

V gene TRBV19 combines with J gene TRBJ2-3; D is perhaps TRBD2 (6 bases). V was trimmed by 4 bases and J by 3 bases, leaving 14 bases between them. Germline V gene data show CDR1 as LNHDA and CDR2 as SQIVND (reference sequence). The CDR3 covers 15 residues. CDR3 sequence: CASSSGETGTDTQYF. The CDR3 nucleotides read TGTGCCAGTAGTAGCGGGGAGACTGGAACAGATACGCAGTATTTT.